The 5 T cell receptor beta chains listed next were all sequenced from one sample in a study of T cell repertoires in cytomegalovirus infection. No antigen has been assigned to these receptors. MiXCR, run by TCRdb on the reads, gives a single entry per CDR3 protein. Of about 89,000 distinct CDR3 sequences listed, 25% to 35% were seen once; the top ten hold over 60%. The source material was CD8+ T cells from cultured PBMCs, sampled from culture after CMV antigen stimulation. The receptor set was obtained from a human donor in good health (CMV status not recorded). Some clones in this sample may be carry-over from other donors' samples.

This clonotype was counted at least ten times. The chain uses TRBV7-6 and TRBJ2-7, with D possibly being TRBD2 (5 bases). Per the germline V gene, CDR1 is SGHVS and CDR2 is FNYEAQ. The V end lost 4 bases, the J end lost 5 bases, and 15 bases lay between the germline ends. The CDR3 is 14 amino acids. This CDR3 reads CASSSGPGMNEQYF. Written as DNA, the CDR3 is TGTGCCAGCAGCTCAGGACCGGGAATGAACGAGCAGTACTTC.

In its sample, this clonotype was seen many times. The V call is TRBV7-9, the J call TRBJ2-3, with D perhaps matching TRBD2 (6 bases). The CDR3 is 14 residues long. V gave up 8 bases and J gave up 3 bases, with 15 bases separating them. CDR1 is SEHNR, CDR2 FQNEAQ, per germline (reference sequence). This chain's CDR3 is CASRPPGVTDTQYF. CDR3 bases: TGTGCCAGCCGACCGCCGGGGGTTACAGATACGCAGTATTTT.

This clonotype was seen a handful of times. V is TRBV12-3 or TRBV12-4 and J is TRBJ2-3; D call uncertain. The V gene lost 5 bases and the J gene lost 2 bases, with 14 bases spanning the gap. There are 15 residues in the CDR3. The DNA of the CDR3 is TGTGCCAGCAGTCCCCTCCACCACTTCACAGATACGCAGTATTTT. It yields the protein CASSPLHHFTDTQYF.

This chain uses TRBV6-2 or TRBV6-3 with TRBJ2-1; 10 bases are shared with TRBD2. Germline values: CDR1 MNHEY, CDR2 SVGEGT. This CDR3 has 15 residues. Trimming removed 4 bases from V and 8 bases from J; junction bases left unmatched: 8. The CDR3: CASSSTLAGPDEQFF. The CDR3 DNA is TGTGCCAGCAGTTCTACACTAGCGGGGCCGGATGAGCAGTTCTTC.

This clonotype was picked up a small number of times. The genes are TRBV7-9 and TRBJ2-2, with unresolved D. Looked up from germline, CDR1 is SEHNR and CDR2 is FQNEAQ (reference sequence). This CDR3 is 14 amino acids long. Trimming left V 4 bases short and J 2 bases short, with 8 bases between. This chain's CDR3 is CASSSRYNTGELFF. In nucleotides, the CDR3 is TGTGCCAGCAGCTCACGATATAACACCGGGGAGCTGTTTTTT.